The subject of this entry is one T cell receptor (beta chain). The antigen is undetermined. This record belongs to a study of cytomegalovirus exposure and HLA in healthy donors. Study context: In a later analysis, it was reported that the roughly 120 validation repertoires had been produced on the same platform as the 550 to 850 repertoires belonging to the first cohort. Study findings and constraints: The tendency of first-cohort TCR clusters to co-occur in the 90 to 150 validation repertoires emerged from a later analysis. Specificity for CMV antigens was confirmed in vitro for a few of the CMV-associated chains. TCR beta chains numbering 164 were designated cytomegalovirus-associated.

Trimming at V came to 5 bases and at J to 2 bases, leaving 7 bases not matched to a gene. This CDR3 has 17 amino acids. Germline V gene lookup returns CDR1 MDHEN and CDR2 SYDVKM. Libraries were prepared by immunoSEQ multiplex PCR; TCRdb keeps only in-frame clonotypes and omits some of them. The table includes under 200,000 clones, about 90% detected once. The clonotype was recovered from a woman between 18 and 30 years old in good health and CMV-seropositive. The chain uses TRBV28 and TRBJ1-5, with TRBD1 identical over 12 bases. The material sequenced was PBMCs. The CDR3 loop reads CASSHGTGGSGNQPQHF. CDR3 DNA: TGTGCCAGCAGTCACGGGACAGGGGGCTCTGGCAATCAGCCCCAGCATTTT. Combining the CDR3 with reference TRBV28 and TRBJ1-5 gives the whole variable domain DVKVTQSSRYLVKRTGEKVFLECVQDMDHENMFWYRQDPGLGLRLIYFSYDVKMKEKGDIPEGYSVSREKKERFSLILESASTNQTSMYLCASSHGTGGSGNQPQHFGDGTRLSIL.